Listed below are T cell receptor beta chains from one sample, sequenced in a study of blood T cell repertoires in COVID-19. Sequencing used immunoSEQ multiplex PCR; TCRdb keeps in-frame clones, though not all of them. The table records about 150,000 clones, 70% to 90% of them present only once. Input material: peripheral blood. The receptors here all came from a woman in her fifties or sixties with acute or convalescent COVID-19. CDR3s include the opening cysteine and the closing phenylalanine or tryptophan. Each record gives: clone size, J gene, V gene, D gene, CDR3 protein, CDR3 DNA. A D gene is named only where the DNA matches it firmly. Clone size is given for some rows only: seen once, a few or many times, or a class if the clone is expanded.

clone size: .; J gene: TRBJ1-3; V gene: TRBV18; D gene: .; CDR3 protein: CASSPGALDSGNTIYF; CDR3 DNA: TGTGCCAGCTCACCGGGGGCCCTAGACTCTGGAAACACCATATATTTT
clone size: .; J gene: TRBJ2-1; V gene: TRBV20-1; D gene: .; CDR3 protein: CSASPEGFTTHYNEQFF; CDR3 DNA: TGCAGTGCTAGTCCCGAGGGCTTTACCACCCACTACAATGAGCAGTTCTTC
clone size: .; J gene: TRBJ1-2; V gene: TRBV10-3; D gene: TRBD1; CDR3 protein: CAIRGTGETYGYTF; CDR3 DNA: TGTGCCATCAGGGGGACAGGGGAAACCTATGGCTACACCTTC
clone size: .; J gene: TRBJ2-4; V gene: TRBV3-1/TRBV3-2; D gene: TRBD1; CDR3 protein: CASQGARNIQYF; CDR3 DNA: TGTGCCAGCCAGGGGGCGCGGAACATTCAGTACTTC
clone size: .; J gene: TRBJ1-5; V gene: TRBV19; D gene: .; CDR3 protein: CASSINSISNQPQHF; CDR3 DNA: TGTGCCAGTAGTATAAACAGTATTAGCAATCAGCCCCAGCATTTT
clone size: .; J gene: TRBJ2-7; V gene: TRBV5-6; D gene: .; CDR3 protein: CASSFDWRNTYEQYF; CDR3 DNA: TGTGCCAGCAGCTTCGATTGGCGGAACACCTACGAGCAGTACTTC
clone size: few; J gene: TRBJ2-5; V gene: TRBV7-2; D gene: .; CDR3 protein: CASSETSLETQYF; CDR3 DNA: TGTGCCAGCAGCGAAACTAGTCTGGAGACCCAGTACTTC
clone size: .; J gene: TRBJ2-7; V gene: TRBV5-5; D gene: .; CDR3 protein: CASSRTSSEQYF; CDR3 DNA: TGTGCCAGCAGCCGTACTTCATCCGAGCAGTACTTC
clone size: .; J gene: TRBJ2-1; V gene: TRBV14; D gene: .; CDR3 protein: CASSQEWGGWEQFF; CDR3 DNA: TGTGCCAGCAGCCAAGAGTGGGGAGGCTGGGAGCAGTTCTTC
clone size: .; J gene: TRBJ2-3; V gene: TRBV11-2; D gene: TRBD1; CDR3 protein: CASSPGQGAIDTQYF; CDR3 DNA: TGTGCCAGCAGCCCCGGACAGGGGGCAATAGATACGCAGTATTTT
clone size: .; J gene: TRBJ1-1; V gene: TRBV19; D gene: .; CDR3 protein: CASSMGQGLGGTEAFF; CDR3 DNA: TGTGCCAGTAGTATGGGGCAGGGACTGGGAGGAACTGAAGCTTTCTTT
clone size: .; J gene: TRBJ1-5; V gene: TRBV4-2; D gene: TRBD1; CDR3 protein: CASSQVRTGLSNQPQHF; CDR3 DNA: TGTGCCAGCAGCCAAGTTCGGACAGGTCTAAGCAATCAGCCCCAGCATTTT
clone size: .; J gene: TRBJ1-2; V gene: TRBV14; D gene: TRBD1; CDR3 protein: CASSQDDRGDYGYTF; CDR3 DNA: TGTGCCAGCAGCCAAGATGACAGGGGAGACTATGGCTACACCTTC
clone size: once; J gene: TRBJ2-7; V gene: TRBV20-1; D gene: .; CDR3 protein: CSASPSDYEQCF; CDR3 DNA: TGCAGTGCTAGTCCCTCCGACTACGAGCAGTGCTTC
clone size: .; J gene: TRBJ2-7; V gene: TRBV19; D gene: .; CDR3 protein: CASSTGRIASEQYF; CDR3 DNA: TGTGCCAGTTCGACAGGGAGGATCGCCAGCGAGCAGTACTTC
clone size: .; J gene: TRBJ2-7; V gene: TRBV7-2; D gene: TRBD1; CDR3 protein: CASRPPLTGTGGNEQYF; CDR3 DNA: TGTGCCAGCAGACCACCCCTAACCGGGACAGGGGGCAACGAGCAGTACTTC
clone size: .; J gene: TRBJ2-2; V gene: TRBV4-2; D gene: .; CDR3 protein: CASSQELRHMNTGELFF; CDR3 DNA: TGTGCCAGCAGCCAAGAATTGCGACATATGAACACCGGGGAGCTGTTTTTT
clone size: .; J gene: TRBJ1-5; V gene: TRBV19; D gene: TRBD1; CDR3 protein: CASSISGTASNQPQHF; CDR3 DNA: TGTGCCAGTAGTATTTCCGGGACAGCAAGCAATCAGCCCCAGCATTTT
clone size: .; J gene: TRBJ1-2; V gene: TRBV2; D gene: .; CDR3 protein: CASSESNYGYTF; CDR3 DNA: TGTGCCAGCAGTGAGAGCAACTATGGCTACACCTTC
clone size: .; J gene: TRBJ1-6; V gene: TRBV19; D gene: TRBD1; CDR3 protein: CASSTDRGGGSPLHF; CDR3 DNA: TGTGCCAGTAGTACCGACAGGGGAGGCGGTTCACCCCTCCACTTT
clone size: .; J gene: TRBJ2-7; V gene: TRBV9; D gene: .; CDR3 protein: CASSVEGVSYEQYF; CDR3 DNA: TGTGCCAGCAGCGTAGAAGGGGTCTCCTACGAGCAGTACTTC
clone size: .; J gene: TRBJ1-1; V gene: TRBV7-2; D gene: .; CDR3 protein: CASSLRSITGAFF; CDR3 DNA: TGTGCCAGCAGCTTACGGAGCATTACTGGAGCTTTCTTT
clone size: .; J gene: TRBJ2-7; V gene: TRBV2; D gene: TRBD1; CDR3 protein: CASSDRDRGIYEQYF; CDR3 DNA: TGTGCCAGCAGCGACCGGGACAGGGGAATATACGAGCAGTACTTC
clone size: .; J gene: TRBJ1-1; V gene: TRBV5-1; D gene: .; CDR3 protein: CASSHPDRNTEAFF; CDR3 DNA: TGCGCCAGCAGCCACCCTGACAGAAACACTGAAGCTTTCTTT
clone size: once; J gene: TRBJ1-5; V gene: TRBV4-3; D gene: .; CDR3 protein: CASSPLLSNQPQHF; CDR3 DNA: TGCGCCAGCAGCCCTCTCCTTTCTAACCAGCCCCAGCATTTT
clone size: once; J gene: TRBJ1-1; V gene: TRBV19; D gene: .; CDR3 protein: CASSVNIEAFF; CDR3 DNA: TGTGCCAGTAGTGTTAACATTGAAGCTTTCTTT
clone size: .; J gene: TRBJ2-2; V gene: TRBV12-3/TRBV12-4; D gene: .; CDR3 protein: CASSQGIGELFF; CDR3 DNA: TGTGCCAGCAGTCAGGGGATCGGGGAGCTGTTTTTT
clone size: .; J gene: TRBJ1-5; V gene: TRBV6-5; D gene: TRBD1; CDR3 protein: CASSGQGFNQPQHF; CDR3 DNA: TGTGCCAGCAGCGGACAGGGGTTTAATCAGCCCCAGCATTTT
clone size: .; J gene: TRBJ1-5; V gene: TRBV30; D gene: TRBD1; CDR3 protein: CAWSYDRVQPQHF; CDR3 DNA: TGTGCCTGGAGTTACGACAGGGTACAGCCCCAGCATTTT
clone size: .; J gene: TRBJ1-6; V gene: TRBV7-9; D gene: .; CDR3 protein: CASSLPTEKLNSPLHF; CDR3 DNA: TGTGCCAGCAGCTTACCGACAGAGAAATTAAATTCACCCCTCCACTTT
clone size: .; J gene: TRBJ1-2; V gene: TRBV7-2; D gene: .; CDR3 protein: CASSPSGMGYTF; CDR3 DNA: TGTGCCAGCAGCCCTTCAGGTATGGGCTACACCTTC
clone size: .; J gene: TRBJ1-1; V gene: TRBV6-2/TRBV6-3; D gene: TRBD1; CDR3 protein: CASSYQGQHTEAFF; CDR3 DNA: TGTGCCAGCAGTTACCAGGGACAGCACACTGAAGCTTTCTTT
clone size: .; J gene: TRBJ1-1; V gene: TRBV6-5; D gene: TRBD1; CDR3 protein: CASRNRGTTTEAFF; CDR3 DNA: TGTGCCAGCAGGAACAGGGGGACGACCACTGAAGCTTTCTTT
clone size: .; J gene: TRBJ2-3; V gene: TRBV4-2; D gene: TRBD2; CDR3 protein: CASSPHQAGGRDTQYF; CDR3 DNA: TGTGCCAGCAGCCCTCATCAAGCGGGGGGGAGGGATACGCAGTATTTT
clone size: .; J gene: TRBJ2-3; V gene: TRBV19; D gene: TRBD2; CDR3 protein: CASSTLPTSGGPYTDTQYF; CDR3 DNA: TGTGCCAGTAGTACCCTTCCGACTAGCGGGGGCCCTTACACAGATACGCAGTATTTT
clone size: .; J gene: TRBJ2-7; V gene: TRBV19; D gene: TRBD1; CDR3 protein: CASTSPDRGSYEQYF; CDR3 DNA: TGTGCCAGTACGAGCCCCGACAGGGGTTCCTACGAGCAGTACTTC
clone size: once; J gene: TRBJ2-5; V gene: TRBV6-1; D gene: .; CDR3 protein: CASSRGGARQETQYF; CDR3 DNA: TGTGCCAGCAGCCGTGGGGGGGCGAGACAAGAGACCCAGTACTTC
clone size: .; J gene: TRBJ2-5; V gene: TRBV5-4; D gene: TRBD2; CDR3 protein: CASSLARAGGETQYF; CDR3 DNA: TGTGCCAGCAGCTTAGCTCGTGCGGGGGGGGAGACCCAGTACTTC
clone size: .; J gene: TRBJ2-5; V gene: TRBV15; D gene: TRBD2; CDR3 protein: CATSITSGPFPETQYF; CDR3 DNA: TGTGCCACCAGCATAACTAGCGGACCTTTTCCAGAGACCCAGTACTTC
clone size: .; J gene: TRBJ2-5; V gene: TRBV7-2; D gene: TRBD1; CDR3 protein: CASSPPRDRWLETQYF; CDR3 DNA: TGTGCCAGCAGCCCCCCGAGGGACAGGTGGCTTGAGACCCAGTACTTC
clone size: many; J gene: TRBJ1-5; V gene: TRBV19; D gene: TRBD1; CDR3 protein: CASSIRGTGGNQPQHF; CDR3 DNA: TGTGCCAGTAGTATCAGAGGGACAGGGGGCAACCAGCCCCAGCATTTT
clone size: .; J gene: TRBJ1-6; V gene: TRBV7-3; D gene: .; CDR3 protein: CASSLTHGSPLHF; CDR3 DNA: TGTGCCAGCAGCTTAACCCATGGCTCACCCCTCCACTTT
clone size: .; J gene: TRBJ2-2; V gene: TRBV7-2; D gene: .; CDR3 protein: CASSLAYPRGELFF; CDR3 DNA: TGTGCCAGCAGCTTAGCCTATCCGCGCGGGGAGCTGTTTTTT
clone size: few; J gene: TRBJ2-3; V gene: TRBV24-1; D gene: TRBD1; CDR3 protein: CATSDFRGGAADTQYF; CDR3 DNA: TGTGCCACCAGTGATTTTAGAGGGGGCGCGGCAGATACGCAGTATTTT
clone size: .; J gene: TRBJ2-2; V gene: TRBV12-3/TRBV12-4; D gene: .; CDR3 protein: CASSLVGTGELFF; CDR3 DNA: TGTGCCAGCAGCCTGGTCGGGACCGGGGAGCTGTTTTTT
clone size: .; J gene: TRBJ2-7; V gene: TRBV7-2; D gene: .; CDR3 protein: CASSTSWGYEQYF; CDR3 DNA: TGTGCCAGCAGCACTAGTTGGGGATACGAGCAGTACTTC
clone size: .; J gene: TRBJ1-1; V gene: TRBV7-3; D gene: .; CDR3 protein: CASSLGQPGTEAFF; CDR3 DNA: TGTGCCAGCAGCTTAGGCCAACCGGGCACTGAAGCTTTCTTT
clone size: .; J gene: TRBJ1-1; V gene: TRBV12-3/TRBV12-4; D gene: .; CDR3 protein: CASSFSDTEAFF; CDR3 DNA: TGTGCCAGCAGTTTCTCAGACACTGAAGCTTTCTTT
clone size: .; J gene: TRBJ2-3; V gene: TRBV5-1; D gene: .; CDR3 protein: CASSPLATSTDTQYF; CDR3 DNA: TGCGCCAGCAGTCCGCTAGCGACAAGCACAGATACGCAGTATTTT
clone size: once; J gene: TRBJ1-1; V gene: TRBV19; D gene: .; CDR3 protein: CASRPQQGDTEAFF; CDR3 DNA: TGTGCCAGTAGACCCCAACAAGGGGACACTGAAGCTTTCTTT